Detailed here is one T cell receptor beta chain. Per the original data handling: For nucleated cells, counts were estimated from reference gene primer amplification. TCRdb's copy holds only in-frame clones and misses some; the assay was immunoSEQ multiplex PCR. The D gene and trimming were derived from the DNA, and the V and J assignments and clone size from that table. The table shows around 200,000 clones, with about nine tenths occurring only once. CDR1 is GTSNPN, CDR2 SVGIG, per germline (reference sequence). V shed 2 bases and J 3 bases; nucleotides not matched to a gene: 6. The CDR3 runs 16 residues. The record originates from a study of blood T cell repertoires in COVID-19. Study overall: Both acute and convalescent COVID-19 samples were obtained from the United States, Italy and Spain. The analysed material was cDNA or gDNA that came from T cells, B-cell-depleted T cells, or PBMCs.

The rearrangement uses TRBV30 and TRBJ1-6, with TRBD1 matching over 8 bases. The sample consisted of peripheral blood. The receptor was isolated from a man aged 18 to 30 with active or convalescent COVID-19. The chain's CDR3 is CAWSWAGGFYNSPLHF. The DNA for the CDR3 is TGTGCCTGGAGTTGGGCAGGGGGCTTCTATAATTCACCCCTCCACTTT.